Listed below are T cell receptor beta chains from one sample, sequenced in a study of vaccination effects on CD4 cells after COVID-19. The method was immunoSEQ multiplex PCR; TCRdb's version includes in-frame clones alone and lacks a portion of them. The table has tens of thousands of clones, more than 60% seen once. Which antigens these TCRs recognize remains unknown. Specimen: CD4+ T cells from PBMCs cultured with SARS-CoV-2 spike peptides, collected after COVID-19 vaccination. The receptors here all came from a human donor who received a COVID-19 vaccine. Each CDR3 is given with its conserved first and last residue. Fields, in order: clone size, V gene, CDR3 length, D gene, J gene, CDR3 protein, CDR3 DNA. D genes are given only for firm matches. The size of a clone is reported for some rows only, either as once, few or many, or as a class for expanded clones.

-,TRBV5-1,14,-,TRBJ2-1,CASSLVDGEREQFF,TGCGCCAGCAGCTTGGTCGATGGGGAGCGTGAGCAGTTCTTC
-,TRBV5-4,15,-,TRBJ1-4,CASSPQGRKDEKLFF,TGTGCCAGCAGCCCCCAGGGGAGAAAGGATGAAAAACTGTTTTTT
once,TRBV7-9,15,TRBD2,TRBJ2-1,CASSGGLAAYNEQFF,TGTGCCAGCAGCGGGGGACTAGCGGCCTACAATGAGCAGTTCTTC
-,TRBV10-3,14,TRBD1,TRBJ2-5,CAISGTGLGETQYF,TGTGCCATCAGTGGGACAGGCTTAGGGGAGACCCAGTACTTC
once,TRBV3-1/TRBV3-2,16,-,TRBJ1-2,CASSQGQGILNYGYTF,TGTGCCAGCAGCCAAGGGCAGGGGATCCTTAACTATGGCTACACCTTC
-,TRBV24-1,13,-,TRBJ1-1,CATSDFGQTEAFF,TGTGCCACCAGTGATTTCGGGCAGACTGAAGCTTTCTTT
few,TRBV6-5,14,-,TRBJ1-1,CASRTMWGNTEAFF,TGTGCCAGCAGGACTATGTGGGGGAACACTGAAGCTTTCTTT
once,TRBV11-2,16,-,TRBJ2-4,CASSPRVGLAKNIQYF,TGTGCCAGCAGCCCCAGGGTTGGGCTTGCCAAAAACATTCAGTACTTC
once,TRBV6-2/TRBV6-3,13,TRBD1,TRBJ1-1,CASSYDRGTEAFF,TGTGCCAGCAGTTACGACAGGGGAACTGAAGCTTTCTTT
-,TRBV20-1,14,TRBD1,TRBJ1-2,CSASTGTGVYGYTF,TGCAGTGCTAGTACCGGGACAGGGGTATATGGCTACACCTTC
-,TRBV2,13,-,TRBJ1-1,CASNKDQNTEAFF,TGTGCCAGCAACAAAGACCAGAACACTGAAGCTTTCTTT
large,TRBV19,15,TRBD1,TRBJ1-6,CASSIQTGDNSPLHF,TGTGCCAGTAGTATTCAGACAGGGGATAATTCACCCCTCCACTTT
once,TRBV18,17,TRBD2,TRBJ2-7,CASSQTVVSGSPYEQYF,TGTGCCAGCTCACAGACGGTGGTTAGCGGGAGTCCATACGAGCAGTACTTC
large,TRBV19,13,-,TRBJ1-2,CASSAWEAYGYTF,TGTGCCAGTAGTGCGTGGGAGGCTTATGGCTACACCTTC
-,TRBV12-3/TRBV12-4,13,-,TRBJ2-4,CASTDQAKNIQYF,TGTGCCAGCACAGACCAAGCCAAAAACATTCAGTACTTC